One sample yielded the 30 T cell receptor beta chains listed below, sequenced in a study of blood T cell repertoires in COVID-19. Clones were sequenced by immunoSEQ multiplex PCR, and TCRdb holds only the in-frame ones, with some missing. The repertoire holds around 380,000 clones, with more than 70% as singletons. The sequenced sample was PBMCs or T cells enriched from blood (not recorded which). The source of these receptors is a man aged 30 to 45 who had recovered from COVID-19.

CDR3 sequence (DNA): TGTGCCACCAGCAGAGATAGGGGTGCGTGGCCCCAGCATTTT. Its translation: CATSRDRGAWPQHF. The genes are TRBV15 and TRBJ1-5; possible D gene TRBD1, 5 bases. The germline V gene has CDR1 LNHNV and CDR2 YYDKDF (reference sequence). This CDR3 spans 14 amino acids. The germline V and J ends were trimmed by 0 bases and 9 bases, with 12 bases remaining between them.

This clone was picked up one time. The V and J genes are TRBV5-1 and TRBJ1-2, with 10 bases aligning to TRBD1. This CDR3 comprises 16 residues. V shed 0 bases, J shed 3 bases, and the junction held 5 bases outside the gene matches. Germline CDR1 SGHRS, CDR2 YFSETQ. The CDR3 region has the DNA TGCGCCAGCAGCTTGGGACAGGGGGCAATTGACTATGGCTACACCTTC. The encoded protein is CASSLGQGAIDYGYTF. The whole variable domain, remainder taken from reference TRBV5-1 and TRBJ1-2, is KAGVTQTPRYLIKTRGQQVTLSCSPISGHRSVSWYQQTPGQGLQFLFEYFSETQRNKGNFPGRFSGRQFSNSRSEMNVSTLELGDSALYLCASSLGQGAIDYGYTFGSGTRLTVV.

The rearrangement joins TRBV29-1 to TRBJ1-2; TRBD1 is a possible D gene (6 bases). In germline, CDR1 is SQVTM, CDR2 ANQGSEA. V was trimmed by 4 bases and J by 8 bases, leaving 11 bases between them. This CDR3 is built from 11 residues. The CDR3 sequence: CSVVQGYGYTF. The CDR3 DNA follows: TGCAGCGTTGTACAGGGTTACGGCTACACCTTC. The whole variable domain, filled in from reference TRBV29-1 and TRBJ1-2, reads SAVISQKPSRDICQRGTSLTIQCQVDSQVTMMFWYRQQPGQSLTLIATANQGSEATYESGFVIDKFPISRPNLTFSTLTVSNMSPEDSSIYLCSVVQGYGYTFGSGTRLTVV.

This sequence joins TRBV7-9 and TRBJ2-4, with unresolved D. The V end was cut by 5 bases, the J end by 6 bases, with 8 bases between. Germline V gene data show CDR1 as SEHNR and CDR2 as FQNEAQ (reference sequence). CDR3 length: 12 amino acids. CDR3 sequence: CASSPQLNIQYF. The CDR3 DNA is TGTGCCAGCAGCCCTCAGTTAAACATTCAGTACTTC.

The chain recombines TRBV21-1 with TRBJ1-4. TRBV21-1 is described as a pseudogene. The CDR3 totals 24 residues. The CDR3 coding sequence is TGTGCCAGCAGCAACGGAGCCCGCCGACCCATGGACGGCAGGGGGCGCGGGAGGGATGAAAAACTGTTTTTT. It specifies CASSNGARRPMDGRGRGRDEKLFF.

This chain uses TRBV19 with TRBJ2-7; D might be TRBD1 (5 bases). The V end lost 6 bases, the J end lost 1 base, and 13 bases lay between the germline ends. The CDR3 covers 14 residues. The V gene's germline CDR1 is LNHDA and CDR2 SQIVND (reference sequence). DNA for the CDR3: TGTGCCAGTAGGGCTAGGGGTGGATCCTACGAGCAGTACTTC. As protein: CASRARGGSYEQYF.

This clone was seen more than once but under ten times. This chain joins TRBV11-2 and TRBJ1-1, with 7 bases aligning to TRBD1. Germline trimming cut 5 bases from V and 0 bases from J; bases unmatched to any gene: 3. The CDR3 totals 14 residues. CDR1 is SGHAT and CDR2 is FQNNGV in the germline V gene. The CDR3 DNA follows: TGTGCCAGCAGCCGAGGGACAGTGAACACTGAAGCTTTCTTT. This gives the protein CASSRGTVNTEAFF.

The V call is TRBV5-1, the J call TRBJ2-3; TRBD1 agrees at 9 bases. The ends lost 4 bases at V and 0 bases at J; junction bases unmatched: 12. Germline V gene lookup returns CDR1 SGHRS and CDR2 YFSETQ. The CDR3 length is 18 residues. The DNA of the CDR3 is TGCGCCAGCAGCCTGGGACAGGGAGAAACACTGAGCACAGATACGCAGTATTTT. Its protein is CASSLGQGETLSTDTQYF.

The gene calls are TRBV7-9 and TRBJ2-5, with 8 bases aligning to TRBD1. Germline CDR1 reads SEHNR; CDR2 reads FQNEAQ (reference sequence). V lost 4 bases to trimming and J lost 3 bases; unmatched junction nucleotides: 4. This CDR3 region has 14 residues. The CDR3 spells CASSWAGGEETQYF. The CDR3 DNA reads TGTGCCAGCAGCTGGGCAGGGGGCGAAGAGACCCAGTACTTC. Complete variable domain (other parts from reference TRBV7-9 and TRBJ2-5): DTGVSQNPRHKITKRGQNVTFRCDPISEHNRLYWYRQTLGQGPEFLTYFQNEAQLEKSRLLSDRFSAERPKGSFSTLEIQRTEQGDSAMYLCASSWAGGEETQYFGPGTRLLVL.

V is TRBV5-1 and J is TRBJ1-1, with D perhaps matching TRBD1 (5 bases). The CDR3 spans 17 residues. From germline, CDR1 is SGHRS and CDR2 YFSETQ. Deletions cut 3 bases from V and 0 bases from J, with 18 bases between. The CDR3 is CASSWGWEGSMNTEAFF. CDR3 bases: TGCGCCAGCAGCTGGGGGTGGGAGGGTTCCATGAACACTGAAGCTTTCTTT.

This CDR3 is CASSVTSGQETQYF. CDR3 nucleotide sequence: TGTGCCAGCAGCGTTACTAGCGGCCAAGAGACCCAGTACTTC. This chain connects TRBV5-4 to TRBJ2-5; 8 bases match TRBD2. The CDR3 is 14 amino acids. V was clipped by 4 bases and J by 1 base; unmatched bases: 3. The germline V gene encodes CDR1 SGHNT and CDR2 YYREEE (reference sequence).

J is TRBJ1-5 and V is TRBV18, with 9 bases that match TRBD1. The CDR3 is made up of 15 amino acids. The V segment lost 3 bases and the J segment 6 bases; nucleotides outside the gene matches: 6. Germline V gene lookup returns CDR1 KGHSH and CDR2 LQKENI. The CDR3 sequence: CASSPDGQGSQPQHF. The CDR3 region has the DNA TGTGCCAGCTCACCTGACGGACAGGGGAGTCAGCCCCAGCATTTT.

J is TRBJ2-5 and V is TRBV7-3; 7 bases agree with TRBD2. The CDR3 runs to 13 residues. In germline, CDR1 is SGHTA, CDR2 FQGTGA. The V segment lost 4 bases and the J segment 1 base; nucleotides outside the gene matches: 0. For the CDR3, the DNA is TGTGCCAGCAGCTCGGGAGGCCAAGAGACCCAGTACTTC. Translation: CASSSGGQETQYF. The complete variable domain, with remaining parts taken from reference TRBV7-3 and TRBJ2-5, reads GAGVSQTPSNKVTEKGKYVELRCDPISGHTALYWYRQSLGQGPEFLIYFQGTGAADDSGLPNDRFFAVRPEGSVSTLKIQRTERGDSAVYLCASSSGGQETQYFGPGTRLLVL.

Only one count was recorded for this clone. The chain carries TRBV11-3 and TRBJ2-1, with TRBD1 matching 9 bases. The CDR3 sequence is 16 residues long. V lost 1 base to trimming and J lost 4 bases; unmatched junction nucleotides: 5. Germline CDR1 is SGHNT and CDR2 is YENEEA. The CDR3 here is CASSLAGQGSYNEQFF. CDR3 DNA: TGTGCCAGCAGCTTAGCGGGACAGGGTTCATACAATGAGCAGTTCTTC.

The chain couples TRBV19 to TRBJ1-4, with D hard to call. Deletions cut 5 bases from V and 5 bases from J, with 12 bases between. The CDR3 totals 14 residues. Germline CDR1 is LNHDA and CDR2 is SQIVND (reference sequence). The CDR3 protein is CASSLARINEKLFF. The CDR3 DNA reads TGTGCCAGTAGTCTGGCCAGGATCAATGAAAAACTGTTTTTT.

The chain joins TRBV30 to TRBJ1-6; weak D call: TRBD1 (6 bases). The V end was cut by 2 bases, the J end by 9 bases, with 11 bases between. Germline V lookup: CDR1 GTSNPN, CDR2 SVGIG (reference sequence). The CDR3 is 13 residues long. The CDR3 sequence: CAWSTGLGSPLHF. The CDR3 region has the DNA TGTGCCTGGAGTACAGGGTTGGGTTCACCCCTCCACTTT.

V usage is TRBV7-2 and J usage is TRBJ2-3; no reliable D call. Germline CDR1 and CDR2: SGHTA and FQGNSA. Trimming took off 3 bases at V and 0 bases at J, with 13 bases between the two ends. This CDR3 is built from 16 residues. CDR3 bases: TGTGCCAGCAGCTTTGGAGCGTACTCTAGCACAGATACGCAGTATTTT. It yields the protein CASSFGAYSSTDTQYF.

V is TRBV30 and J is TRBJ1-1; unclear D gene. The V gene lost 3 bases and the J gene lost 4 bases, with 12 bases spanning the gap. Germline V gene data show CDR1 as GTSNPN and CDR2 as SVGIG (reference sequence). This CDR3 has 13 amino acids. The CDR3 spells CAWSPRTVTEAFF. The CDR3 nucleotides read TGTGCCTGGAGCCCCAGGACTGTCACTGAAGCTTTCTTT.

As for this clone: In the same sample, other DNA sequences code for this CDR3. The CDR3 reads CATRDTEAFF. The CDR3 DNA reads as TGTGCCACCCGGGACACTGAAGCTTTCTTT. The V gene is TRBV10-3, the J gene TRBJ1-1, with D hard to call. Trimming stripped 10 bases from V and 3 bases from J, with 6 bases between. Germline assignment: CDR1 ENHRY and CDR2 SYGVKD. This CDR3 has 10 residues.

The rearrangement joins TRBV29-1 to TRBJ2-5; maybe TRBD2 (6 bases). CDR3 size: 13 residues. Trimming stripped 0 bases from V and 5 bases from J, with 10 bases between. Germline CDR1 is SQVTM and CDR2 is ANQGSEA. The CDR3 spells CSVEDLSGETQYF. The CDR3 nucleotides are TGCAGCGTTGAAGATCTAAGCGGGGAGACCCAGTACTTC.

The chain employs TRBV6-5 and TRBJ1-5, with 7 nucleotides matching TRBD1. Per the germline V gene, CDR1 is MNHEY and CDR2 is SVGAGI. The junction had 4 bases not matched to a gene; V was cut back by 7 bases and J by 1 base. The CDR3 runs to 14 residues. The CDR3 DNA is TGTGCCAGCACCCCGGGACAGAGCAATCAGCCCCAGCATTTT. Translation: CASTPGQSNQPQHF.

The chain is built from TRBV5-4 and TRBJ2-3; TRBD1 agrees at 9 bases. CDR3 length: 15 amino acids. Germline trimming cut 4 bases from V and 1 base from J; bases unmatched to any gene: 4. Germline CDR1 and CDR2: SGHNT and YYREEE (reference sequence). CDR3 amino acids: CASSPWDRGTDTQYF. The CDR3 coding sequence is TGTGCCAGCAGCCCCTGGGACAGGGGCACAGATACGCAGTATTTT.

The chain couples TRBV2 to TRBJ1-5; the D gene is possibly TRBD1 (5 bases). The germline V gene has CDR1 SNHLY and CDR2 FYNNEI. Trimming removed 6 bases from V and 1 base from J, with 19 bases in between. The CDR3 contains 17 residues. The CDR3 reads CASRRVTGTSSNQPQHF. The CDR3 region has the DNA TGTGCCAGCAGACGCGTTACAGGTACGTCGAGCAATCAGCCCCAGCATTTT.

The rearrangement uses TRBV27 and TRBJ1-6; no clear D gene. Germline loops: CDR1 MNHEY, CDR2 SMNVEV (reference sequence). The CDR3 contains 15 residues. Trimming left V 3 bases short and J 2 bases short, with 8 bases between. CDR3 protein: CASSFRTAYNSPLHF. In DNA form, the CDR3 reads TGTGCCAGCAGTTTTCGCACAGCCTATAATTCACCCCTCCACTTT.

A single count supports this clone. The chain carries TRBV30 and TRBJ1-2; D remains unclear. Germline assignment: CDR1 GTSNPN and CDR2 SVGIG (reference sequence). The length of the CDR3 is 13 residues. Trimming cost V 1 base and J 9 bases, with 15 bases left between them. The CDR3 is CAWSGLAGESYTF. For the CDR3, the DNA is TGTGCCTGGAGTGGGCTTGCCGGGGAGAGCTACACCTTC.

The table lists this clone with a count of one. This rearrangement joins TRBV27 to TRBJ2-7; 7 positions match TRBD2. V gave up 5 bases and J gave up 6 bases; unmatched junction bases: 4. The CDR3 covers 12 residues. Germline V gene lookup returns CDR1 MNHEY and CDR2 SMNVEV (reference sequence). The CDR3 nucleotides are TGTGCCAGCAGTCCCGGGAGGTCCGAGCAGTACTTC. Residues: CASSPGRSEQYF.

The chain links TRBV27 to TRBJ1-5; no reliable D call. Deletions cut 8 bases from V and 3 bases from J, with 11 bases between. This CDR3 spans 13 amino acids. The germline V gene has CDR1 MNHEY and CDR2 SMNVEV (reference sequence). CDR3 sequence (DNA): TGTGCCAGCCAAAGAGGGTACAATCAGCCCCAGCATTTT. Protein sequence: CASQRGYNQPQHF.

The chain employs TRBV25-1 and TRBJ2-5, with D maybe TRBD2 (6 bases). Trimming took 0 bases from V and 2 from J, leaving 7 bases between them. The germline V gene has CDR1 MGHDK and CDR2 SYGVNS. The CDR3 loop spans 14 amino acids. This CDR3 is CASSEYGTQETQYF. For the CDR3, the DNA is TGTGCCAGCAGTGAATATGGGACTCAAGAGACCCAGTACTTC.

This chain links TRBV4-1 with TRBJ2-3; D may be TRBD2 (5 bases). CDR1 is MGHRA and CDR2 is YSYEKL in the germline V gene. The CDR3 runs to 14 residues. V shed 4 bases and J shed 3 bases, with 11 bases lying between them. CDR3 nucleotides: TGCGCCAGCAGCCTGGACGGGGAAACAGATACGCAGTATTTT. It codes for CASSLDGETDTQYF.

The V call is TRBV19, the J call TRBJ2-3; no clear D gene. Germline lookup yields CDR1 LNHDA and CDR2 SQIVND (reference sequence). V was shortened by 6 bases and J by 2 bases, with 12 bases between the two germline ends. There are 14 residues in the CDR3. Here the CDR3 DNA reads TGTGCCAGTAGGCAGAGAGGCCCCACAGATACGCAGTATTTT. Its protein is CASRQRGPTDTQYF.